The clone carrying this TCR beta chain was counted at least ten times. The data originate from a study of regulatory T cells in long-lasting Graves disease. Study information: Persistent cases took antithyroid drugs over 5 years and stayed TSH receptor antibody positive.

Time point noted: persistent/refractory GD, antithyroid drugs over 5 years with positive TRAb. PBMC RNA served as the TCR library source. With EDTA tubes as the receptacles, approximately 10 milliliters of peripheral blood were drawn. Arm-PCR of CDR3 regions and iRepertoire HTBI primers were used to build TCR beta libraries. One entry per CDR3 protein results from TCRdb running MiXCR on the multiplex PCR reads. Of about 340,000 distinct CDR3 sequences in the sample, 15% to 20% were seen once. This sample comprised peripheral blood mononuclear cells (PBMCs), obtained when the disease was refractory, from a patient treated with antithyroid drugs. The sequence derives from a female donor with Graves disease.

The CDR3 region is CASRGEEANYGYTF. CDR3 nucleotides: TGTGCCAGCCGAGGGGAGGAAGCTAACTATGGCTACACCTTC. This sequence joins TRBV3-1 and TRBJ1-2; D is possibly TRBD1 (5 bases). Trimming pared 8 bases from V and 0 bases from J, leaving 13 bases between. This CDR3 is 14 amino acids long. Germline CDR1 reads LGHDT; CDR2 reads YNNKEL (reference sequence). The whole variable domain, filled in from reference TRBV3-1 and TRBJ1-2, reads DTAVSQTPKYLVTQMGNDKSIKCEQNLGHDTMYWYKQDSKKFLKIMFSYNNKELIINETVPNRFSPKSPDKAHLNLHINSLELGDSAVYFCASRGEEANYGYTFGSGTRLTVV.